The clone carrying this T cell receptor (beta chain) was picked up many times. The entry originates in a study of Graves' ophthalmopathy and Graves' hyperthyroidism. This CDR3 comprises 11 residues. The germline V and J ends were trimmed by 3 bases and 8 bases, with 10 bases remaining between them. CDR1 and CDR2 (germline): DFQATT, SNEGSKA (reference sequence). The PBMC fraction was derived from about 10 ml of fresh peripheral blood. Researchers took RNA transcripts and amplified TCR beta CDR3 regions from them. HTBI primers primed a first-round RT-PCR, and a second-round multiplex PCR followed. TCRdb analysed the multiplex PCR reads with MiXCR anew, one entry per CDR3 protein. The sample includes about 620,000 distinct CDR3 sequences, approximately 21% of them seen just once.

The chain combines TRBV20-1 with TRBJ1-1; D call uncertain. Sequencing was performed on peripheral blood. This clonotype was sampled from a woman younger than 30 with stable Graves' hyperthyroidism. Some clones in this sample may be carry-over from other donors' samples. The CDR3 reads CSASWVTEAFF. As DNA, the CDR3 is TGCAGTGCTAGTTGGGTGACGGAAGCTTTCTTT.